This entry concerns a single TCR beta chain. The data belong to a study of blood T cells in healthy people across ages. A second roughly 6 to 12 cycle PCR used barcoded and J-beta primers. TCRdb reprocessed the 5' RACE reads via MiXCR and lists one record per CDR3 protein. The sample contains hundreds of thousands of distinct CDR3 sequences, 45% to 50% of which appear only once. Germline lookup yields CDR1 SGHTA and CDR2 FQGNSA. The CDR3 spans 14 residues. V was pared by 5 bases and J by 3 bases, with 5 bases of the junction left unmatched. The chain carries TRBV7-2 and TRBJ2-7, with 9 nucleotides matching TRBD1. Sequencing was done on a sample of blood. The TCR was taken from a man aged 25 to 40 in good health. CDR3 in amino acids: CASSMDRGRYEQYF. In nucleotides, the CDR3 is TGTGCCAGCAGCATGGACAGGGGCCGCTACGAGCAGTACTTC. The full variable domain, in which reference TRBV7-2 and TRBJ2-7 provide the parts outside the CDR3, is GAGVSQSPSNKVTEKGKDVELRCDPISGHTALYWYRQSLGQGLEFLIYFQGNSAPDKSGLPSDRFSAERTGGSVSTLTIQRTQQEDSAVYLCASSMDRGRYEQYFGPGTRLTVT.